This T cell receptor (beta chain) was recorded in a study of cytomegalovirus exposure and HLA in healthy donors. Primers: 60 Vbeta forward and 13 Jbeta reverse. Profiling relied on immunoSEQ multiplex PCR, and the TCRdb table lists in-frame clones only, not all of them. The table has some 120,000 clones, 75% to 85% seen once. Trimming took off 4 bases at V and 6 bases at J, with 13 bases between the two ends. The germline V gene encodes CDR1 SEHNR and CDR2 FQNEAQ (reference sequence). This CDR3 is built from 14 residues. The receptor was derived from a man in his forties in good health and CMV-seronegative. The gene calls are TRBV7-9 and TRBJ2-1; D may be TRBD2 (6 bases). The sample consisted of PBMCs. The CDR3 DNA reads TGTGCCAGCAGCTCCGTACAACTAGCCAATGAGCAGTTCTTC. Protein sequence: CASSSVQLANEQFF.